One T cell receptor (beta chain) is described in this entry. The data derive from a study of T cell changes during pregnancy in multiple sclerosis. This CDR3 has 15 residues. Germline CDR1 LNHDA, CDR2 SQIVND (reference sequence). Trimming took 5 bases from V and 9 from J, leaving 22 bases between them. Here immunoSEQ multiplex PCR was the method, and the copy in TCRdb shows in-frame clones only, minus some. The sample yields 38,000 or so clones, 90% seen once. The sample here was CD4+ T cells from peripheral blood mononuclear cells, taken in the second trimester of pregnancy. The sequence came from a female donor with multiple sclerosis, enrolled in a pregnancy study. The genes are TRBV19 and TRBJ1-1, with unresolved D. The CDR3 nucleotides are TGTGCCAGTAGTCATCCGGGGAGACTCCTTTTTCAAGCTTTCTTT. It codes for CASSHPGRLLFQAFF.